The clone carrying this T cell receptor (beta chain) showed up many times. Its antigen is not known. These data are taken from a study of neurological immune-mediated disorders. Regarding the study as a whole: No expanded-clone CDR3 amino acid sequence recurred across subjects, suggesting private TCR-beta repertoires.

5'RACE employing 10-nucleotide random UMIs yielded the cDNA. TCRdb redid the calling of the 5' RACE reads with MiXCR, one entry per CDR3 protein. Counted here are roughly 52,000 distinct CDR3 sequences, 4% occurring once; the ten biggest clones make up 1.5% to 2%. The TCR sequence derives from a woman aged 40 to 50 with multiple sclerosis. Sequencing used CD4+ T cells from blood.

For the CDR3, the DNA is TGTGCCAGCAGCTTAGCGTTGGCGGGCGGAATCTACGAGCAGTACTTC. Amino acids: CASSLALAGGIYEQYF. The V gene is TRBV7-8, the J gene TRBJ2-7; D possibly corresponds to TRBD2 (5 bases). With 0 bases removed from V and 3 bases from J, the gap between germline ends came to 15 bases. The CDR3 is 16 amino acids. Germline V gene lookup returns CDR1 SGHVS and CDR2 FQNEAQ.